There are many counts of the clone carrying this T cell receptor (beta chain). From germline, CDR1 is MNHEY and CDR2 SVGAGI. Trimming removed 0 bases at V and 7 bases at J, with 18 bases between. The CDR3 length is 16 residues. The cDNA came from 5'RACE with 10-nucleotide random UMIs. Each CDR3 protein is one row after TCRdb ran MiXCR on the 5' RACE reads. The sample shows 20,000 to 25,000 distinct CDR3 sequences, about 6.2% of them seen only once. The sample belongs to a study of neurological immune-mediated disorders. This clonotype originated in a man aged 18 to 29 in good health. The sample consisted of CD8+ T cells from blood. The rearrangement links TRBV6-5 to TRBJ1-2; TRBD1 might be the D (6 bases). CDR3 nucleotides: TGTGCCAGCAGTTACTCCAAAACAGGGAGCTCTGGTGGCTACACCTTC. This sequence encodes CASSYSKTGSSGGYTF.